The 12 T cell receptor beta chains in this list originate from one sample, sequenced in a study of T-cell reconstitution after alpha-beta-depleted transplantation in children. Unique molecular identifiers were used to barcode this TCRbeta library. TCRdb independently ran MiXCR on the PCR reads; one entry per CDR3 protein. The table shows about 610,000 distinct CDR3 sequences, with roughly a tenth occurring only once. The sample was PBMCs from the stem cell graft donor, taken from the stem cell graft. Receptors were obtained from a human donor who donated a stem cell graft to a child with acute myeloid leukemia.

Of note for this clonotype: A read error may account for a junction end that differs from germline. This chain uses TRBV10-2 with TRBJ1-1; D possibly corresponds to TRBD1 (6 bases). CDR3 length: 12 amino acids. The V gene's germline CDR1 is WSHSY and CDR2 SAAADI. CDR3 DNA sequence: TGCGCCACCACAGGGAGACAGACTGGAGCTTTCTTT. Its translation: CATTGRQTGAFF.

In its sample, this clonotype was seen a few times. The chain employs TRBV7-9 and TRBJ2-1; D is unresolved. V lost 5 bases, J lost 7 bases, and 9 bases lay in between. The germline CDR1 and CDR2 sequences are SEHNR and FQNEAQ (reference sequence). The CDR3 is 12 residues long. CDR3 bases: TGTGCCAGCAGCCCTCATAGGAATGAGCAGTTCTTC. This sequence encodes CASSPHRNEQFF. Supplemented by reference TRBV7-9 and TRBJ2-1, the full variable domain reads DTGVSQNPRHKITKRGQNVTFRCDPISEHNRLYWYRQTLGQGPEFLTYFQNEAQLEKSRLLSDRFSAERPKGSFSTLEIQRTEQGDSAMYLCASSPHRNEQFFGPGTRLTVL.

A few counts support this clonotype. The gene calls are TRBV14 and TRBJ2-1; no definite D call. The V gene's germline CDR1 is SGHDN and CDR2 FVKESK. Trimming pared 4 bases from V and 5 bases from J, leaving 15 bases between. The CDR3 totals 15 residues. CDR3 protein: CASSLLLGSHNEQFF. CDR3 coding DNA: TGTGCCAGCAGCCTTCTCCTAGGATCCCACAATGAGCAGTTCTTC.

Only a few counts were recorded for this clonotype. The chain couples TRBV29-1 to TRBJ2-7; TRBD2 matches 8 bases. This CDR3 is built from 14 residues. Germline-derived CDR1 and CDR2 are SQVTM and ANQGSEA. The V gene end was trimmed by 7 bases and the J gene end by 6 bases; junction bases not matched to a gene: 14. Written as DNA, the CDR3 is TGCAGCGCCGCACGCTGGCGGGAGGCAGGCGAGCAGTACTTC. Its protein product is CSAARWREAGEQYF.

This clonotype was counted only a few times. The V and J genes are TRBV12-3 or TRBV12-4 and TRBJ1-5; TRBD1 aligns across 10 bases. After removal of 4 bases from V and 5 bases from J, the junction contained 2 bases not matched to a gene. This CDR3 is 14 amino acids long. The CDR3 nucleotides read TGTGCCAGCAGTTGGGACAGGGGAGATCAGCCCCAGCATTTT. Residues: CASSWDRGDQPQHF.

This clonotype has a handful of counts. This rearrangement joins TRBV6-2 or TRBV6-3 to TRBJ2-7; D may be TRBD2 (5 bases). This CDR3 has 16 residues. Germline assignment: CDR1 MNHEY and CDR2 SVGEGT. V was cut by 5 bases and J by 0 bases, with 17 bases left in between. CDR3 amino acids: CASSSLGSRGSYEQYF. The CDR3, as DNA: TGTGCCAGCAGTAGTCTGGGGAGTCGGGGCTCCTACGAGCAGTACTTC.

V usage is TRBV5-1 and J usage is TRBJ2-1; no definite D call. The CDR3 sequence is 12 residues long. Germline V gene sequence: CDR1 SGHRS, CDR2 YFSETQ. Trimming removed 4 bases at V and 7 bases at J, with 9 bases between. CDR3 bases: TGCGCCAGCAGCCCGGCACAAAATGAGCAGTTCTTC. It encodes CASSPAQNEQFF.

This clonotype was seen repeatedly, ten times or more. This chain uses TRBV12-3 or TRBV12-4 with TRBJ1-3, with 7 bases lining up with TRBD1. Unmatched junction bases numbered 5, after V lost 6 bases and J lost 3 bases. The CDR3 is made up of 14 amino acids. This CDR3 is CASRTGSGGNTIYF. In DNA, the CDR3 is TGTGCCAGCAGGACAGGGAGTGGTGGAAACACCATATATTTT.

V gene TRBV29-1 combines with J gene TRBJ2-2; D perhaps matches TRBD2 (6 bases). Germline V gene data show CDR1 as SQVTM and CDR2 as ANQGSEA. V shed 7 bases and J shed 5 bases, with 11 bases lying between them. This CDR3 has 12 amino acids. CDR3 nucleotides: TGCAGCGGCGGGGTCGGTACCGGGGAGCTGTTTTTT. It codes for CSGGVGTGELFF.

This rearrangement joins TRBV20-1 to TRBJ2-5; 10 bases map to TRBD2. The V gene's germline CDR1 is DFQATT and CDR2 SNEGSKA (reference sequence). This CDR3 has 14 amino acids. J gave up 1 base and V 5 bases, and 4 bases lay outside the gene matches. CDR3 sequence reads: CSAYIAGGQETQYF. The CDR3 bases are TGCAGTGCTTATATAGCGGGAGGCCAAGAGACCCAGTACTTC.

This clonotype was seen a handful of times. The chain is built from TRBV9 and TRBJ2-5, with D perhaps TRBD2 (5 bases). This CDR3 comprises 13 residues. Germline CDR1 is SGDLS and CDR2 is YYNGEE. With 5 bases removed from V and 9 bases from J, the gap between germline ends came to 17 bases. The CDR3 DNA is TGTGCCAGCAGTTCCCACGGGATGGTGGCCCAGTACTTC. Residues: CASSSHGMVAQYF. Full variable domain (rest looked up from reference TRBV9 and TRBJ2-5): DSGVTQTPKHLITATGQRVTLRCSPRSGDLSVYWYQQSLDQGLQFLIQYYNGEERAKGNILERFSAQQFPDLHSELNLSSLELGDSALYFCASSSHGMVAQYFGPGTRLLVL.

The V and J genes are TRBV10-3 and TRBJ2-7, with D perhaps TRBD2 (5 bases). CDR3 size: 15 residues. The ends were cut back, 0 bases at V and 3 bases at J, with 12 bases in the middle. Germline loops: CDR1 ENHRY, CDR2 SYGVKD. The DNA of the CDR3 is TGTGCCATCAGTGAGTCGTCCAGCGGAGGCTACGAGCAGTACTTC. It is translated as CAISESSSGGYEQYF.